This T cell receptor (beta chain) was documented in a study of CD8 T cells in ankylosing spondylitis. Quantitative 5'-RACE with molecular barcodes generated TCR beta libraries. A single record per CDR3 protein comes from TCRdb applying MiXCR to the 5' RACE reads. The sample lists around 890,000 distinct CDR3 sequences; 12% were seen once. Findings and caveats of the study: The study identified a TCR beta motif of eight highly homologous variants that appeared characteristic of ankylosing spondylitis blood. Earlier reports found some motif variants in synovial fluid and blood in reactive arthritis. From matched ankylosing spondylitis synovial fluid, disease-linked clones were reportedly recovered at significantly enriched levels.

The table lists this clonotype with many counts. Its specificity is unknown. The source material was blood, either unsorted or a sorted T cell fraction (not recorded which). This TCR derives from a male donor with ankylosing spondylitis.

In DNA, the CDR3 is TGTGCCAGCAGCCCCGAGGGCCGCGCGAATGGCTACACCTTC. Its protein product is CASSPEGRANGYTF. V and J are TRBV7-3 and TRBJ1-2; D unclear. The CDR3 runs 14 residues. Trimming removed 5 bases at V and 6 bases at J, with 16 bases between. CDR1 and CDR2 (germline): SGHTA, FQGTGA.